The 12 T cell receptor beta chains below come from one sample, sequenced in a study of prognosis after radiotherapy for stage I lung cancer. The genomic DNA TCR beta CDR3 region underwent two rounds of multiplex PCR. Primers targeting each individual TRBV and TRBJ gene were applied in first-round PCR. MiXCR was run by TCRdb on the multiplex PCR reads, yielding one entry per CDR3 protein. The table records some 60,000 distinct CDR3 sequences, 26% of them present only once. The sequences come from PBMCs, collected before or after stereotactic body radiation therapy (not recorded which). Receptors originate from a donor at least 50 years old with non-small cell lung cancer.

The V and J genes are TRBV6-2 or TRBV6-3 and TRBJ1-4; TRBD1 is a possible D gene (5 bases). This CDR3 contains 19 residues. Trimming took off 4 bases at V and 0 bases at J, with 21 bases between the two ends. Germline V gene data show CDR1 as MNHEY and CDR2 as SVGEGT. The CDR3 region is CASSSPREGHQATNEKLFF. The CDR3 DNA sequence: TGTGCCAGCAGTTCTCCGAGGGAGGGGCACCAAGCAACTAATGAAAAACTGTTTTTT.

Note on this clonotype: This may come from a read error, since a much larger clone is one base off. The missing conserved phenylalanine or tryptophan at the end of this CDR3 makes a read error likely. The rearrangement links TRBV6-1 to TRBJ1-5; 7 nucleotides align to TRBD1. CDR3 length equals 15 residues. Germline CDR1 MNHNS, CDR2 SASEGT. V lost 5 bases, J lost 8 bases, and 12 bases stayed unmatched. The CDR3 coding sequence is TGTGCCAGCAGTCGGGACAGCAGGCCCTGGGAGCCCCAGCATCTT. This translates into CASSRDSRPWEPQHL.

This clonotype has a count of ten or more. The chain couples TRBV7-3 to TRBJ2-3, with D perhaps matching TRBD2 (7 bases). CDR1 and CDR2 (germline): SGHTA, FQGTGA. The CDR3 consists of 14 residues. V was trimmed by 4 bases and J by 3 bases, leaving 11 bases between them. In DNA, the CDR3 is TGTGCCAGCAGCTCGGGGGGCCGGACAGATACGCAGTATTTT. Translation gives CASSSGGRTDTQYF.

This clonotype is classed as medium-sized. The rearrangement uses TRBV6-1 and TRBJ2-2, with TRBD2 matching 11 bases. V trimming: 7 bases; J trimming: 5 bases; junction bases outside the gene matches: 9. The CDR3 is 16 residues long. CDR1 is MNHNS and CDR2 is SASEGT in the germline V gene. The CDR3 coding sequence is TGTGCCAGCATTCCCCTAGCGGGGGGAGGGACCGGGGAGCTGTTTTTT. Translated: CASIPLAGGGTGELFF.

A remark on this clonotype: This clone may be a read error of a much larger clone one base away. The chain links TRBV11-1 to TRBJ2-1; 8 nucleotides agree with TRBD2. CDR1 is SGHAT and CDR2 is FQDESV in the germline V gene (reference sequence). The V gene end was trimmed by 5 bases and the J gene end by 15 bases; junction bases not matched to a gene: 12. CDR3 length: 13 residues. CDR3 DNA: TGTGCCAGCAGCCCCCCCGGACTAGCTGACCTGTTCTTC. Its translation is CASSPPGLADLFF.

V is TRBV4-2 and J is TRBJ1-1; 9 nucleotides line up with TRBD1. Germline V gives CDR1 LGHNA, CDR2 YNFKEQ. This CDR3 is built from 16 residues. V trimming: 4 bases; J trimming: 1 base; junction bases outside the gene matches: 7. CDR3 residues: CASSLGTGTPNTEAFF. CDR3 in DNA: TGTGCCAGCAGCCTTGGGACAGGGACTCCGAACACTGAAGCTTTCTTT.

Many counts were recorded for this clonotype. The CDR3 DNA reads as TGTGCCTGGAGTCTCCGACCCAGAGGAGAAAAACTGTTTTTT. Translating gives CAWSLRPRGEKLFF. The chain employs TRBV30 and TRBJ1-4, with D hard to call. The CDR3 length is 14 residues. The V end was cut by 2 bases, the J end by 8 bases, with 15 bases between. Germline CDR1 reads GTSNPN; CDR2 reads SVGIG (reference sequence).

The CDR3 coding sequence is TGTGCCAGCAGCCCCCCGGGACAGGGGGCTTCGGCTTTCTTT. Translation gives CASSPPGQGASAFF. This chain links TRBV7-9 with TRBJ1-1; the match to TRBD1 covers 12 bases. Losses at the gene ends were 5 bases for V and 11 bases for J; bases not matched to a gene: 9. The germline V gene encodes CDR1 SEHNR and CDR2 FQNEAQ (reference sequence). The CDR3 has 14 residues.

In its sample, this clonotype was seen many times. This chain connects TRBV4-3 to TRBJ1-1; possibly TRBD1 for D (6 bases). The CDR3 has 14 residues. V was cut by 2 bases and J by 4 bases, with 11 bases left in between. Germline CDR1 is LGHNA and CDR2 is YSLEER. CDR3 nucleotides: TGCGCCAGCAGCCAAATCGCCAGGGGCACTGAAGCTTTCTTT. Translating it yields CASSQIARGTEAFF.

Worth noting for this clonotype: This may be a read error: a much more frequent sequence differs by one nucleotide. This rearrangement joins TRBV28 to TRBJ2-7; the match to TRBD2 covers 7 bases. Unmatched junction bases numbered 7, after V lost 3 bases and J lost 5 bases. The germline V gene encodes CDR1 MDHEN and CDR2 SYDVKM. CDR3 length: 14 amino acids. The CDR3 loop reads CASSFSWGGDEQYF. The DNA of the CDR3 is TGTGCCAGCAGTTTCAGTTGGGGGGGGGACGAGCAGTACTTC.

This clonotype was detected many times. The V gene is TRBV20-1, the J gene TRBJ2-3; D ambiguous. The CDR3 totals 13 residues. The V and J ends lost 5 bases and 2 bases respectively, with 11 bases between them. Germline-derived CDR1 and CDR2 are DFQATT and SNEGSKA (reference sequence). For the CDR3, the DNA is TGCAGTGCTCCTGACACCTTCACAGATACGCAGTATTTT. This translates into CSAPDTFTDTQYF.

This clonotype was recorded at least ten times. The chain carries TRBV6-1 and TRBJ1-2; weak D call: TRBD1 (6 bases). The CDR3 covers 14 residues. The germline CDR1 and CDR2 sequences are MNHNS and SASEGT. Trimming stripped 5 bases from V and 5 bases from J, with 15 bases between. The CDR3 loop is CASSQGPRKYGYTF. The CDR3 DNA is TGTGCCAGCAGTCAGGGGCCGCGCAAATATGGCTACACCTTC.